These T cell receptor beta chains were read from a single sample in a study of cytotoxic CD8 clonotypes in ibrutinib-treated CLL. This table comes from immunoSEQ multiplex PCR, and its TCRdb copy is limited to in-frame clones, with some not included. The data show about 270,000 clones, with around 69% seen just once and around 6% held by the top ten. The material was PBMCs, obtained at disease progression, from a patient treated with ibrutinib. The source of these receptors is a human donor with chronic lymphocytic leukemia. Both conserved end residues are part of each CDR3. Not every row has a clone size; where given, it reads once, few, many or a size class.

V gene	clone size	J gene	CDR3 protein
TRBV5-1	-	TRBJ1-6	CASSSYYRGSYNSPLHF
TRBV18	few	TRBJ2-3	CASSRADTQYF
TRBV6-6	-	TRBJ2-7	CASRPGTGVSSYEQYF
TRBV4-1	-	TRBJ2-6	CASSPTRDRGSGANVLTF
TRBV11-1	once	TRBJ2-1	CASSLERLAEQFF
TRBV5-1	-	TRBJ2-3	CASRSGRALGTDTQYF
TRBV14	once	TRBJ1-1	CASSQVKFIDLVNTEAFF
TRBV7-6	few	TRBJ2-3	CASSAQRGWDTQYF
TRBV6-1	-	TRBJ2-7	CASENARSTYEQYF
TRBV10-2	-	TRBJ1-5	CASSEGDRPQHF
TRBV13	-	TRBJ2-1	CASSRGSRGFEQFF
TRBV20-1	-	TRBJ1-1	CSAGLTGEAFF
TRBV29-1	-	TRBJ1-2	CSVEVSRVHGYTF
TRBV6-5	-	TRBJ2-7	CASSDGPFYEQYF
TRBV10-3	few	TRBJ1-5	CAISDNPEPQHF
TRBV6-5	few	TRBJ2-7	CASSYGQYYEQYF
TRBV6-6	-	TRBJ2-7	CASRQTSGTLDEQYF
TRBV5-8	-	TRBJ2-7	CASQPGLAIIYEQYF
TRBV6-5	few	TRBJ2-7	CATQMTGGNEQYF
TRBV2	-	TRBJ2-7	CASSEAGTPSYEQYF
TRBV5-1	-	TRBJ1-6	CASSLVGQGYSPLHF
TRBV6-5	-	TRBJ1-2	CASSWKGGSGYTF
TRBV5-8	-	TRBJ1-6	CASSLAYNSPLHF
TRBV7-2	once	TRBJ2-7	CASTTQGLVYEQYF
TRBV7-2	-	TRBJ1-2	CASSLIQGSIAYGYTF
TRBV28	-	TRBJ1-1	CASSFGALEAFF
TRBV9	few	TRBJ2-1	CASSGGRGVFGEQFF
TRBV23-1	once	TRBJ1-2	CASSQWGPNSKGGYTF
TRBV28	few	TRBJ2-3	CASSLQGFTDTQYF
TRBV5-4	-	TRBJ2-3	CASSSGLAGGIITDTQYF
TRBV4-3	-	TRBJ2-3	CASSQDALAGGEAADTQYF
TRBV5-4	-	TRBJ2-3	CASSPELWGDTQYF
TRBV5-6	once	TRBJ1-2	CATSSAGPLHGYTF
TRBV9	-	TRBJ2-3	CASSVPTYPDRATDTQYF
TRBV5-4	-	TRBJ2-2	CASSFGRPRGGELFF
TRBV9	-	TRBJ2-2	CASSVGTSGGNTGELFF
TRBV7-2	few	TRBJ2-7	CASSLESGSSYEQYF
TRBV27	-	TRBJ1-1	CASSSRGRRRNTEAFF
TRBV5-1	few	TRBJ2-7	CASSLATGSYEQYF
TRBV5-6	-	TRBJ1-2	CASSPLDRGYGYTF
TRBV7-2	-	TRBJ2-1	CASSFGWGLGYNEQFF
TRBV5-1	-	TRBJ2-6	CASSLSGANVLTF
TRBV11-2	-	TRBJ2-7	CASSLGRPYEQYF
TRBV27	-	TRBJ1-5	CASSFTPNQPQHF
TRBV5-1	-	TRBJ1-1	CASSFRQGEAFF
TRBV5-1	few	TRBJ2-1	CASSLVVNEQFF
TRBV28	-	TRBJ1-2	CASRTRGLYGYTF
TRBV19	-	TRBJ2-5	CASSPGVETQYF
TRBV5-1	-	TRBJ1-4	CASSLNYAGAATNEKLFF
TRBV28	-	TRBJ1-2	CASGLGRVGTSAGLGYTF
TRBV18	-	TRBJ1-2	CASSSATGNRGYTF
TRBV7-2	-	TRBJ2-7	CASSSLGLAGGSFYEQYF
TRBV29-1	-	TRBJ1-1	CSVHGGLSRVWTEAFF
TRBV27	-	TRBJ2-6	CASSLSSGANVLTF
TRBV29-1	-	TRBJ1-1	CSAEGVGNTEAFF